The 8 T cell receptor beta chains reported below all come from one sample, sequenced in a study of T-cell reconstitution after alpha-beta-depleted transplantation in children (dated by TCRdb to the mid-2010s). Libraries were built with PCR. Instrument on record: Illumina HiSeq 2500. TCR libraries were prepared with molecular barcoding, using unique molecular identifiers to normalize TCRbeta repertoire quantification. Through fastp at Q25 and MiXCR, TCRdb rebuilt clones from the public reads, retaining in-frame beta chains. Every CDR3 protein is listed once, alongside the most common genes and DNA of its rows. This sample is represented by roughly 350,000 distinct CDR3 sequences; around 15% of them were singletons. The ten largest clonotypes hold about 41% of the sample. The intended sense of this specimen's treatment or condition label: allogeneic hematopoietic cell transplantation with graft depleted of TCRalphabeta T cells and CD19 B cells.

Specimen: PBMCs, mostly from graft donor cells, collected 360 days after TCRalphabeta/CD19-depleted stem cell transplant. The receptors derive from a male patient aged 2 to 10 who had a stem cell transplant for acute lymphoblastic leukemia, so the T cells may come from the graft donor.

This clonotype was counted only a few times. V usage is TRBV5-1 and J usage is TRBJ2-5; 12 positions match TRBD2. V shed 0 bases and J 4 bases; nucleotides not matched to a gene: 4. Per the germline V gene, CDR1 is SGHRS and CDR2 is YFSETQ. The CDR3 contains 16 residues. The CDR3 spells CASSLELAGGLETQYF. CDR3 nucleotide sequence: TGCGCCAGCAGCTTGGAGCTAGCGGGAGGGTTAGAGACCCAGTACTTC.

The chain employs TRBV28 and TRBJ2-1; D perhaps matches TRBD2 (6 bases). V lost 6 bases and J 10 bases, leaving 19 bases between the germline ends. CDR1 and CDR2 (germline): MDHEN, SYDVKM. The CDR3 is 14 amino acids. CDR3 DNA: TGTGCCAGCAGGCCAGCAGCGGGCGACTCCGAGCAGTTCTTC. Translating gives CASRPAAGDSEQFF.

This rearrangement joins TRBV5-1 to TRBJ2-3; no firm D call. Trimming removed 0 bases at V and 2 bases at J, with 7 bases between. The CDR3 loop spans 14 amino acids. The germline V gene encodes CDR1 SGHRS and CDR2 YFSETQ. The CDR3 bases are TGCGCCAGCAGCTTGGACTGGAACACAGATACGCAGTATTTT. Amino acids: CASSLDWNTDTQYF.

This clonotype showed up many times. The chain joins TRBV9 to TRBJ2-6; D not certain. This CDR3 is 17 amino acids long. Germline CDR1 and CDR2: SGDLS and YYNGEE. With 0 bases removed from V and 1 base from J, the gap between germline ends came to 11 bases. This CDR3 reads CASSVVSIGSGANVLTF. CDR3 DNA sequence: TGTGCCAGCAGCGTAGTTTCCATTGGGTCTGGGGCCAACGTCCTGACTTTC.

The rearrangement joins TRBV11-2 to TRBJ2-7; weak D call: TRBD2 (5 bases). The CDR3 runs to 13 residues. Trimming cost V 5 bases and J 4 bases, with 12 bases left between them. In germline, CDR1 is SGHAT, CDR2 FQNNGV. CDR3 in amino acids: CASSPNGVYEQYF. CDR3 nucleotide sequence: TGTGCCAGCAGCCCGAACGGGGTTTACGAGCAGTACTTC.

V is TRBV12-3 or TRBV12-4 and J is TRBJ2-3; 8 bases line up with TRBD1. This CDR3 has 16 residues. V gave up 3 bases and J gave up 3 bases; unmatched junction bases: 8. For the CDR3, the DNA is TGTGCCAGCAGTTTCGGACAGGGAACCATGACAGATACGCAGTATTTT. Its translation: CASSFGQGTMTDTQYF.

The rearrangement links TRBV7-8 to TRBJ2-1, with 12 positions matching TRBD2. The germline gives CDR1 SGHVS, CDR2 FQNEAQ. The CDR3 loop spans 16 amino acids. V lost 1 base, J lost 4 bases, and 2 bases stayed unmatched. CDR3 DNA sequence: TGTGCCAGCAGCTTAGTCCTAGCGGGAGGGTACAATGAGCAGTTCTTC. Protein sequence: CASSLVLAGGYNEQFF. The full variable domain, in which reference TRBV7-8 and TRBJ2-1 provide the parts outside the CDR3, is GAGVSQSPRYKVAKRGQDVALRCDPISGHVSLFWYQQALGQGPEFLTYFQNEAQLDKSGLPSDRFFAERPEGSVSTLKIQRTQQEDSAVYLCASSLVLAGGYNEQFFGPGTRLTVL.

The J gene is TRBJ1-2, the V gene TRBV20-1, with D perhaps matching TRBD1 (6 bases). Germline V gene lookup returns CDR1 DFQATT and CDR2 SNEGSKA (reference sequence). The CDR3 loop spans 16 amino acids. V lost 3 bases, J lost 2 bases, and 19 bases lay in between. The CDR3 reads CSASFGRGGWNYGYTF. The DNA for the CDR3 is TGCAGTGCTAGTTTTGGCAGGGGAGGGTGGAACTATGGCTACACCTTC.